This T cell receptor (beta chain) was sequenced for a study of patients and donors after allogeneic stem cell transplantation. This clonotype has more than one count but fewer than ten. Each CDR3 protein gets one entry after TCRdb re-called the RT-PCR reads with MiXCR. In the table there are about 200,000 distinct CDR3 sequences, less than 45% of which are singletons. V was shortened by 5 bases and J by 3 bases, with 8 bases between the two germline ends. The CDR3 loop spans 13 amino acids. Germline CDR1 reads LNHDA; CDR2 reads SQIVND (reference sequence). The sequencing input was blood, either unsorted or a sorted T cell fraction (not recorded which). The V call is TRBV19, the J call TRBJ1-5; no reliable D call. The sequence came from a human donor who was either an allogeneic HSCT recipient or a stem cell or donor lymphocyte infusion donor (not recorded which). It is not recorded whose cells these are; they may come from a transplant donor. CDR3: CASSWVDNQPQHF. As DNA, the CDR3 is TGTGCCAGTAGTTGGGTCGACAATCAGCCCCAGCATTTT.